Sequencing of this T cell receptor (beta chain) was carried out in a study of cytomegalovirus exposure and HLA in healthy donors. Use of 60 Vbeta and 13 Jbeta primers characterized the PCR. Using immunoSEQ multiplex PCR, the repertoire was profiled, and TCRdb retains in-frame clones only, with some absent. The repertoire has some 150,000 clones, approximately 82% of them found once; the top ten carry about 1.3%. The material sequenced was PBMCs. This TCR derives from a male donor in good health and CMV-seronegative.

CDR3 residues: CASSQATATNEKLFF. The CDR3 DNA reads TGCGCCAGCAGCCAAGCGACAGCAACTAATGAAAAACTGTTTTTT. The V gene is TRBV4-3, the J gene TRBJ1-4; D possibly corresponds to TRBD1 (5 bases). CDR1 is LGHNA, CDR2 YSLEER, per germline. There are 15 residues in the CDR3. V was pared by 1 base and J by 0 bases, with 6 bases between.